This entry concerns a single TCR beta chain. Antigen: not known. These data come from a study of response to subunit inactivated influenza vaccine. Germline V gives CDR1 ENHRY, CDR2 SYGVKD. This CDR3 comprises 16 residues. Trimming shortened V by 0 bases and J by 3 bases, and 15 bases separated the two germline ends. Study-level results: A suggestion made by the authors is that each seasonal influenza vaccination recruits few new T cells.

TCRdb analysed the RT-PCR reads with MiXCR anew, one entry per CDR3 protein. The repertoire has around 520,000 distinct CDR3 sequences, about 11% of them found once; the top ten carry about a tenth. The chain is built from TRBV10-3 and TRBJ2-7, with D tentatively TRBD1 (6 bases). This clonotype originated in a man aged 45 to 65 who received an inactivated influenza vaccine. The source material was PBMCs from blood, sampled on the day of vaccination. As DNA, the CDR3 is TGTGCCATCAGTGAGTCTGGGACACGGAACATCTACGAGCAGTACTTC. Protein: CAISESGTRNIYEQYF.